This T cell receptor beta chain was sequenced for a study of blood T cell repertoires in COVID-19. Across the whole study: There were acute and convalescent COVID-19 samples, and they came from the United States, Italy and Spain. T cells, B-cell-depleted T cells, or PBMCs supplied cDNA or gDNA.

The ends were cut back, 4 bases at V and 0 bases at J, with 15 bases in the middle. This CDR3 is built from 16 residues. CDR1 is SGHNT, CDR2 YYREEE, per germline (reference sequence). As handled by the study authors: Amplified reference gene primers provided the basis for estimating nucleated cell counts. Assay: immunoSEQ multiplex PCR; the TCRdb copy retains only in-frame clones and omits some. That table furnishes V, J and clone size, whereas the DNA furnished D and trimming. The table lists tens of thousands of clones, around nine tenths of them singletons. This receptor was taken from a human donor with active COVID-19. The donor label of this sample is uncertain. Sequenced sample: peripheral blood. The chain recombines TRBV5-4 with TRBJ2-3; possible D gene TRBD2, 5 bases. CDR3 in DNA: TGTGCCAGCAGCCCCACCAGCGGTGGGAGCACAGATACGCAGTATTTT. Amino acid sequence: CASSPTSGGSTDTQYF.